This TCR beta chain was identified in a study of T-cell reconstitution after alpha-beta-depleted transplantation in children. Study-wide points: Surviving recipient T cells and thymic progenitors underlay high day-60 TCRbeta diversity in some patients.

Trimming took 6 bases from V and 4 from J, leaving 15 bases between them. CDR1 and CDR2 (germline): SQVTM, ANQGSEA. The CDR3 loop spans 13 amino acids. This clonotype was counted between two and nine times. What it recognizes is unknown. Unique molecular identifiers were incorporated during preparation of the TCRbeta library. Each CDR3 protein gets one entry after TCRdb re-called the PCR reads with MiXCR. The repertoire consists of around 490,000 distinct CDR3 sequences, with over 10% occurring once and the leading ten covering 14%. The clonotype originates from a female patient aged 2-9 years who had a stem cell transplant for aplastic anemia, so the T cells may come from the graft donor. V usage is TRBV29-1 and J usage is TRBJ1-2; D gene unclear. Specimen: PBMCs, mostly from graft donor cells, collected 180 days after TCRalphabeta/CD19-depleted stem cell transplant. This chain's CDR3 is CSVLGLNGYGYTF. DNA for the CDR3: TGCAGCGTGCTTGGGTTGAACGGCTATGGCTACACCTTC.